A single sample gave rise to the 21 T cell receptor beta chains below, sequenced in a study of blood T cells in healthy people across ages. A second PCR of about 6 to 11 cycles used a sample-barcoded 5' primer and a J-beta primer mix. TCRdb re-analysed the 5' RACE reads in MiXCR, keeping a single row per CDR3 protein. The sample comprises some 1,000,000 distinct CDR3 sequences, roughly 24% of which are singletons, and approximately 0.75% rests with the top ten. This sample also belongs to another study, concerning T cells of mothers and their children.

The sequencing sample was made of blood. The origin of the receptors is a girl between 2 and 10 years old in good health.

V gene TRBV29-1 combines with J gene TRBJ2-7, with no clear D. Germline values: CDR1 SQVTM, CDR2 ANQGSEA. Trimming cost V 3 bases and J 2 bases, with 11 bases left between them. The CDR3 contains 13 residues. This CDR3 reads CSVESSQAYEQYF. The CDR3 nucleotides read TGCAGCGTTGAGAGTAGCCAGGCCTACGAGCAGTACTTC.

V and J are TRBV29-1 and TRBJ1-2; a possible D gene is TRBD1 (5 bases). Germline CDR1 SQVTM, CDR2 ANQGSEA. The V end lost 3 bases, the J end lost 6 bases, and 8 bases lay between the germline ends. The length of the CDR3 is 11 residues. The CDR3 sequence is CSVDTGHGYTF. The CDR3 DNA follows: TGCAGCGTTGATACAGGCCATGGCTACACCTTC.

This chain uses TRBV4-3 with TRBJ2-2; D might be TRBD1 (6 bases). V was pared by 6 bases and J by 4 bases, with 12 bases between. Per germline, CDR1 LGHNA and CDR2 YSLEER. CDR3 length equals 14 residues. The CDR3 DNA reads TGCGCCAGCAGTATCAGGGGAAGCACCGGGGAGCTGTTTTTT. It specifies CASSIRGSTGELFF.

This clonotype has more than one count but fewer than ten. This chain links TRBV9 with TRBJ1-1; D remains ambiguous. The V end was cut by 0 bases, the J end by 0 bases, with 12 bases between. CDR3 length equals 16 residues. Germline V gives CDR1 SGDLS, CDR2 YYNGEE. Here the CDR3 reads CASSVGGRIMNTEAFF. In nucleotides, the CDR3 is TGTGCCAGCAGCGTAGGAGGACGCATCATGAACACTGAAGCTTTCTTT.

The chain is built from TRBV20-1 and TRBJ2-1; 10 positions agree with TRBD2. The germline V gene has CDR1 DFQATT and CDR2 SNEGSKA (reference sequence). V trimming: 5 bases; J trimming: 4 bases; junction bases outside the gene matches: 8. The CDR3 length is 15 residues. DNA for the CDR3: TGCAGTGCTCCAGGTCTAGCGGGGGTTTACAATGAGCAGTTCTTC. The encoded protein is CSAPGLAGVYNEQFF.

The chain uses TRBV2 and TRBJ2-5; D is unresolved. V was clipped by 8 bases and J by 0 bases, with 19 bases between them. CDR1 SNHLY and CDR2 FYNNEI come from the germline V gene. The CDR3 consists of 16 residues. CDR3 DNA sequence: TGTGCCAGCGGGTCGGACCGGACGTATGACCAAGAGACCCAGTACTTC. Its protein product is CASGSDRTYDQETQYF.

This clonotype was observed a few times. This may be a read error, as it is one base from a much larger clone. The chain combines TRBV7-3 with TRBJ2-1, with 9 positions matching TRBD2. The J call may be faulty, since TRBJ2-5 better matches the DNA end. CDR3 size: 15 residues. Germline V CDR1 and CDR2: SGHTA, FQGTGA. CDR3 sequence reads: CASGLTAGGPETQYF. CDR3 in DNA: TGTGCCAGCGGCTTAACGGCGGGGGGGCCGGAGACCCAGTACTTC.

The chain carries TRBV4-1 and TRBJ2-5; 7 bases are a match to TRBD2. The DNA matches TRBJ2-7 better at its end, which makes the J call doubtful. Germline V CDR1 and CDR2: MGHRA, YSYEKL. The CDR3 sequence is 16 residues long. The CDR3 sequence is CASSLRSTGGGYEQYF. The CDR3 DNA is TGCGCCAGCAGCCTCAGGTCTACGGGAGGCGGCTACGAGCAGTACTTC.

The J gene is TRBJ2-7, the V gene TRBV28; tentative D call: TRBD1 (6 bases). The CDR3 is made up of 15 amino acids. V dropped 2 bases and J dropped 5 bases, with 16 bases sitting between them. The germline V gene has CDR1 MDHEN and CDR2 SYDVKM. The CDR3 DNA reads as TGTGCCAGCAGTTTAGGAGTCAGGGGAATTGACGAGCAGTACTTC. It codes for CASSLGVRGIDEQYF.

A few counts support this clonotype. CDR3 loop: CSATRDSNYGYTF. CDR3 bases: TGCAGTGCTACCCGGGACAGTAACTATGGCTACACCTTC. The chain links TRBV20-1 to TRBJ1-2, with 7 bases aligning to TRBD1. This CDR3 spans 13 amino acids. CDR1 is DFQATT and CDR2 is SNEGSKA in the germline V gene (reference sequence). Losses at the gene ends were 4 bases for V and 1 base for J; bases not matched to a gene: 3.

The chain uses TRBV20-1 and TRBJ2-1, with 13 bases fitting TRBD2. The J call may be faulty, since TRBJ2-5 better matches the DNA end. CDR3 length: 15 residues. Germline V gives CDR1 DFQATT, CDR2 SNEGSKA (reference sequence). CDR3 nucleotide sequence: TGCAGTGCTGATGGACTAGCGGGGGAGAGGGAGACCCAGTACTTC. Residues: CSADGLAGERETQYF.

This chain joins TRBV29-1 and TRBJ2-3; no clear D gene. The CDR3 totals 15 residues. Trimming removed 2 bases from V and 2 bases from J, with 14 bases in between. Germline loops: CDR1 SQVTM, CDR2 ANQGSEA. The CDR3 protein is CSVELAISITDTQYF. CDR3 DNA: TGCAGCGTTGAACTCGCCATTTCAATCACAGATACGCAGTATTTT.

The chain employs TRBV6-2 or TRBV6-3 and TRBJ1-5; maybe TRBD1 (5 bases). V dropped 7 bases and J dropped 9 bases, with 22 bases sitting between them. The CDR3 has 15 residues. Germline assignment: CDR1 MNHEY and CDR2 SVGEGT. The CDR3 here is CASTNPGPSLLPQHF. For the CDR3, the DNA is TGTGCCAGCACCAATCCGGGACCCTCCCTTCTGCCCCAGCATTTT.

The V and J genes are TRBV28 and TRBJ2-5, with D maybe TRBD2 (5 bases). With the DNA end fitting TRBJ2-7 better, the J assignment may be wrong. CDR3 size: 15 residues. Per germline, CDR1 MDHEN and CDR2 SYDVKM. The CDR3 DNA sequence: TGTGCCAGCAGTTTCGGGGAATCAATCTTCTACGAGCAGTACTTC. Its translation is CASSFGESIFYEQYF.

In nucleotides, the CDR3 is TGCAGTGCTGGAAGAGGGGGGATAAGCAATCAGCCCCAGCATTTT. Translating it yields CSAGRGGISNQPQHF. V gene TRBV20-1 combines with J gene TRBJ1-5; D perhaps matches TRBD1 (6 bases). The CDR3 consists of 15 residues. CDR1 and CDR2 from the germline V gene are DFQATT and SNEGSKA (reference sequence). Trimming removed 5 bases from V and 1 base from J, with 15 bases in between.

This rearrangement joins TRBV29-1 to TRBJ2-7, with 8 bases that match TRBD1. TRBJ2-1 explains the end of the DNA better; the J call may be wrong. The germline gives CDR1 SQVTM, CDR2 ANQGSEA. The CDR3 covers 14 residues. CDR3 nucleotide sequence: TGCAGCTTTCGGACAGGGTCGGGATCCAATGAGCAGTTCTTC. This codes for CSFRTGSGSNEQFF.

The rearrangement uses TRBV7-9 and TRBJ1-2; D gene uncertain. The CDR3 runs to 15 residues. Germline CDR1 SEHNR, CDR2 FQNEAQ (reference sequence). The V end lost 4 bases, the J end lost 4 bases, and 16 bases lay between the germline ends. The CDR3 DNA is TGTGCCAGCAGCTCCCAAAACGCCGTGCGCTATGGCTACACCTTC. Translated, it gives CASSSQNAVRYGYTF.

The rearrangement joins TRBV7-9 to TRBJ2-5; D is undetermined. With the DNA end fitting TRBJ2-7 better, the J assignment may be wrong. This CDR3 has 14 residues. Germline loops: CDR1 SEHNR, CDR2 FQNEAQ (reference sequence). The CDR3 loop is CASSLAGDFYEQYF. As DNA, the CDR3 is TGTGCCAGCAGCTTGGCCGGAGACTTCTACGAGCAGTACTTC.

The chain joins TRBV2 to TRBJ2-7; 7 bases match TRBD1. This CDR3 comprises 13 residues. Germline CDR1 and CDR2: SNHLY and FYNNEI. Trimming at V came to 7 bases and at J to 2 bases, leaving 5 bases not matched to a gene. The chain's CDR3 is CASNNRGTYEQYF. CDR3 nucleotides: TGTGCCAGCAACAACAGGGGCACCTACGAGCAGTACTTC.

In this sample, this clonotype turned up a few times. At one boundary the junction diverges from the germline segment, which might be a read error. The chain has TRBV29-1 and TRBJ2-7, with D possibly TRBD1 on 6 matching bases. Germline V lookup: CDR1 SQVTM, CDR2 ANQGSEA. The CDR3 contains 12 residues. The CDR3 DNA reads TGCAGCGCCAGACAGGAGTCCTACGGGCAGTACTTC. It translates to CSARQESYGQYF.

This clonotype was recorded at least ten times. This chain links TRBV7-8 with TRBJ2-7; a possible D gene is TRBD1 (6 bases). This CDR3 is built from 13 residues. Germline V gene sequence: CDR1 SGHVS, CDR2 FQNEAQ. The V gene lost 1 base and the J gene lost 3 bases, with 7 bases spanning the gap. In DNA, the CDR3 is TGTGCCAGCAGCTTAGAACAGGGCTACGAGCAGTACTTC. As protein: CASSLEQGYEQYF.